This entry lists 17 T cell receptor beta chains sequenced from one sample in a study of T cell responses to AZD1222 COVID-19 vaccine. The protocol was immunoSEQ multiplex PCR, while the TCRdb copy is restricted to in-frame clones and leaves out a portion. The table has 130,000 to 150,000 clones, around nine tenths seen once. Source: peripheral blood, taken on day 0 of AZD1222 vaccination. The receptors shown here come from an adult in good health.

The gene calls are TRBV5-5 and TRBJ2-3; 7 bases align to TRBD1. This CDR3 has 18 residues. V dropped 4 bases and J dropped 5; count of bases not matched to a gene: 19. Germline CDR1 reads SGHKS; CDR2 reads YYEKEE (reference sequence). CDR3: CASSPGTAYRSWGDTQYF. CDR3 nucleotide sequence: TGTGCCAGCAGCCCCGGGACAGCCTATCGTTCTTGGGGAGATACGCAGTATTTT.

The chain recombines TRBV5-4 with TRBJ2-7, with a tentative D call TRBD2 (6 bases). Per germline, CDR1 SGHNT and CDR2 YYREEE (reference sequence). The ends were cut back, 7 bases at V and 6 bases at J, with 17 bases in the middle. The CDR3 is 13 amino acids. The CDR3 reads CASHRDSDGEQYF. For the CDR3, the DNA is TGTGCCAGCCACCGGGACTCGGACGGCGAGCAGTACTTC.

V gene TRBV9 combines with J gene TRBJ2-3, with 7 bases that match TRBD1. The V gene's germline CDR1 is SGDLS and CDR2 YYNGEE. The CDR3 consists of 16 residues. J gave up 3 bases and V 3 bases, and 10 bases lay outside the gene matches. Written as DNA, the CDR3 is TGTGCCAGCAGCGCCCTTGGGACAGCTGTAACAGATACGCAGTATTTT. Translating it yields CASSALGTAVTDTQYF.

This clone has just one count. V and J are TRBV28 and TRBJ1-3, with no clear D. The CDR3 runs to 16 residues. Trimming left V 5 bases short and J 2 bases short, with 16 bases between. Germline assignment: CDR1 MDHEN and CDR2 SYDVKM. DNA for the CDR3: TGTGCCAGCAGTCCCCCTAAAACAGCGGCTGGAAACACCATATATTTT. It translates to CASSPPKTAAGNTIYF.

The chain joins TRBV6-1 to TRBJ2-7; D is unresolved. The V gene's germline CDR1 is MNHNS and CDR2 SASEGT. V was shortened by 2 bases and J by 0 bases, with 11 bases between the two germline ends. The CDR3 loop spans 15 amino acids. The CDR3 nucleotides are TGTGCCAGCAGTGAATATGTAACAGCCTCCTACGAGCAGTACTTC. As protein: CASSEYVTASYEQYF.

The table lists this clone with a count of one. V gene TRBV6-5 combines with J gene TRBJ2-3, with D possibly TRBD2 on 5 matching bases. This CDR3 has 14 amino acids. Per germline, CDR1 MNHEY and CDR2 SVGAGI. Trimming cost V 5 bases and J 7 bases, with 16 bases left between them. CDR3: CASSTLSTTNTQYF. The DNA of the CDR3 is TGTGCCAGCAGTACCCTTTCGACTACCAATACGCAGTATTTT.

This chain joins TRBV19 and TRBJ2-7, with D possibly matching TRBD1 (6 bases). V lost 1 base, J lost 6 bases, and 7 bases lay in between. This CDR3 is 12 amino acids long. The V gene's germline CDR1 is LNHDA and CDR2 SQIVND (reference sequence). The CDR3 sequence: CASSIVGGEQYF. In DNA, the CDR3 is TGTGCCAGTAGTATAGTAGGGGGCGAGCAGTACTTC.

The chain recombines TRBV10-3 with TRBJ2-5; perhaps D is TRBD1 or TRBD2 (5 bases each). V was shortened by 6 bases and J by 5 bases, with 13 bases between the two germline ends. Per the germline V gene, CDR1 is ENHRY and CDR2 is SYGVKD. The length of the CDR3 is 13 residues. The CDR3 sequence: CAIRLSWGETQYF. CDR3 coding DNA: TGTGCCATCAGACTTTCTTGGGGGGAGACCCAGTACTTC.

This clone was detected only once. As DNA, the CDR3 is TGTGCCAGCAGCTCCCAGGGGAACATGAACACTGAAGCTTTCTTT. Encoded protein: CASSSQGNMNTEAFF. The rearrangement joins TRBV11-2 to TRBJ1-1; a possible D gene is TRBD1 (6 bases). The CDR3 runs to 15 residues. The germline CDR1 and CDR2 sequences are SGHAT and FQNNGV. V lost 4 bases and J lost 0, with 12 bases in between.

This clone was detected once. The genes are TRBV7-9 and TRBJ1-2, with D possibly being TRBD1 (6 bases). The CDR3 extends over 15 amino acids. V was trimmed by 5 bases and J by 1 base, leaving 14 bases between them. The germline CDR1 and CDR2 sequences are SEHNR and FQNEAQ (reference sequence). The CDR3 coding sequence is TGTGCCAGCAGCCCCCACAGGGTTCTTAACTATGGCTACACCTTC. It encodes CASSPHRVLNYGYTF.

This chain links TRBV28 with TRBJ1-2, with TRBD1 matching over 8 bases. J lost 7 bases, V lost 4 bases, and 8 bases had no gene match. The CDR3 contains 14 residues. Germline V CDR1 and CDR2: MDHEN, SYDVKM. CDR3 bases: TGTGCCAGCAGTTGGACAGGGACTTCTAGTGGCTACACCTTC. It encodes CASSWTGTSSGYTF.

V and J are TRBV5-1 and TRBJ1-2; 8 positions agree with TRBD1. CDR3 length equals 16 residues. Germline V CDR1 and CDR2: SGHRS, YFSETQ. V was pared by 0 bases and J by 4 bases, with 8 bases of the junction left unmatched. The CDR3 DNA reads TGCGCCAGCAGCTTGGGGGGACAGGCCATGACCTATGGCTACACCTTC. This codes for CASSLGGQAMTYGYTF.

This chain connects TRBV6-5 to TRBJ2-5, with D maybe TRBD2 (6 bases). V dropped 2 bases and J dropped 5 bases, with 12 bases sitting between them. The CDR3 runs to 14 residues. Germline lookup yields CDR1 MNHEY and CDR2 SVGAGI. The CDR3 DNA reads as TGTGCCAGCAGTTACCTTGGGGAGGAGGAGACCCAGTACTTC. Translation gives CASSYLGEEETQYF.

The V and J genes are TRBV6-2 or TRBV6-3 and TRBJ1-3, with 11 bases identical to TRBD1. The CDR3 totals 18 residues. The ends lost 5 bases at V and 0 bases at J; junction bases unmatched: 9. Germline values: CDR1 MNHEY, CDR2 SVGEGT. CDR3 sequence reads: CASSPSGTGGSSGNTIYF. Written as DNA, the CDR3 is TGTGCCAGCAGTCCCTCCGGGACAGGGGGTTCCTCTGGAAACACCATATATTTT.

J is TRBJ1-2 and V is TRBV10-3, with a weak D call TRBD1 (5 bases). Germline V gene data show CDR1 as ENHRY and CDR2 as SYGVKD. CDR3 length: 13 residues. V lost 10 bases to trimming and J lost 8 bases, with 20 bases between them. CDR3 region: CATSRTTAGGYTF. DNA for the CDR3: TGTGCCACCTCCCGGACAACCGCGGGGGGCTACACCTTC.

V usage is TRBV20-1 and J usage is TRBJ2-1; 7 bases fit TRBD2. Germline CDR1 reads DFQATT; CDR2 reads SNEGSKA (reference sequence). V trimming: 3 bases; J trimming: 8 bases; junction bases outside the gene matches: 13. The CDR3 extends over 15 amino acids. This CDR3 reads CSASNGQRGVDEQFF. The CDR3 bases are TGCAGTGCTAGTAATGGTCAGCGGGGCGTCGATGAGCAGTTCTTC.

This chain links TRBV6-2 or TRBV6-3 with TRBJ1-1; D not resolved. The CDR3 loop spans 14 amino acids. Trimming took off 6 bases at V and 2 bases at J, with 13 bases between the two ends. Per germline, CDR1 MNHEY and CDR2 SVGEGT. The CDR3 DNA follows: TGTGCCAGCAGCCCCACGAGGATTAACACTGAAGCTTTCTTT. Amino acid sequence: CASSPTRINTEAFF.